The source of this T cell receptor beta chain is a study of cytomegalovirus exposure and HLA in healthy donors. With respect to this clone: Its antigen is unidentified. One end of the junction is discordant with germline, which a read error may explain.

The primer mix had 60 Vbeta and 13 Jbeta primers. The assay was immunoSEQ multiplex PCR, and TCRdb's table has in-frame clones only and misses some. The sample holds some 150,000 clones, around two thirds seen once. Per germline, CDR1 GTSNPN and CDR2 SVGIG (reference sequence). The CDR3 covers 14 residues. Whole-study findings and limits: TCR beta V- and J-gene trimming, according to a later analysis, was linked to a missense DCLRE1C variant. Later analysis placed DRB1 highest and HLA-C lowest in TCR association rates, which differed by HLA locus. Roughly uniform depth of sequencing across donors was assumed in presence/absence analyses. Under in vitro conditions, three CMV-associated chains were confirmed as specific for CMV antigens.

This sequence originates from a woman in her thirties or forties in good health and CMV-seronegative. V is TRBV30 and J is TRBJ2-1; D is perhaps TRBD2 (6 bases). The sequenced sample was PBMCs. The CDR3 loop is CAWSPGGSYNGQFF. The CDR3 DNA reads TGTGCCTGGAGTCCCGGGGGATCCTACAATGGGCAGTTCTTC. Full variable domain (remainder filled in from reference TRBV30 and TRBJ2-1): SQTIHQWPATLVQPVGSPLSLECTVEGTSNPNLYWYRQAAGRGLQLLFYSVGIGQISSEVPQNLSASRPQDRQFILSSKKLLLSDSGFYLCAWSPGGSYNGQFFGPGTRLTVL.